This T cell receptor beta chain was observed in a study of human T cells and chemical hapten exposure. Unique molecular identifiers were attached to individual cDNA molecules within the library. TCRdb passed the RACE reads through MiXCR, listing each CDR3 protein once. The sample yields 150,000 to 200,000 distinct CDR3 sequences, roughly 26% seen once. This clonotype was picked up a small number of times. Its antigen remains unidentified. Broader study findings: There was no change with DPC sensitization in TCRs above 1 in 1000 frequency.

Time point noted: patch test 3, about 24 weeks after DPC sensitization. Treatment given: therapeutic diphenylcyclopropenone sensitization with weekly scalp DPC. Germline V gene lookup returns CDR1 DFQATT and CDR2 SNEGSKA (reference sequence). V dropped 2 bases and J dropped 4; count of bases not matched to a gene: 2. The length of the CDR3 is 13 residues. The sequence derives from a woman younger than 30 with alopecia areata. Some clones in this sample may be carry-over from other donors' samples. The rearrangement links TRBV20-1 to TRBJ2-3; 8 nucleotides agree with TRBD2. Sequencing used whole blood, obtained in connection with sensitization to the hapten diphenylcyclopropenone (DPC). CDR3 region: CSARRGGPDTQYF. The CDR3 DNA is TGCAGTGCTAGACGGGGGGGCCCAGATACGCAGTATTTT.